This is a list of T cell receptor beta chains from one sample in a study of radiotherapy plus CTLA-4 blockade in lung cancer. TCRdb keeps only in-frame clones here, not all; method: immunoSEQ multiplex PCR. The sample holds around 80,000 clones, approximately 80% seen once. Sequences were derived from peripheral blood, sampled from a patient treated with radiotherapy plus ipilimumab. These receptors were taken from a human donor with non-small cell lung cancer who had stable disease on radiotherapy plus ipilimumab. Both conserved end residues are part of each CDR3. Fields, in order: V gene, J gene, CDR3 protein.

>TRBV6-5|TRBJ1-6
CASSYSTRVNNSPLHF
>TRBV11-2|TRBJ2-7
CASSLGPTGGGHNEQYF
>TRBV6-5|TRBJ1-5
CATAFGLGQPQHF
>TRBV11-3|TRBJ1-1
CASSSIREGPEAFF
>TRBV29-1|TRBJ2-7
CSVAQGSEQYF
>TRBV10-2|TRBJ1-1
CASTKGAGWDTEAFF
>TRBV5-1|TRBJ1-4
CASSGTGLLNEKLFF
>TRBV30|TRBJ1-2
CALQVFNYGYTF
>TRBV7-8|TRBJ2-7
CASSLARSYEQYF
>TRBV5-1|TRBJ2-2
CASSWRGQGAIGELFF
>TRBV7-6|TRBJ2-7
CASSLNEGQYEQYF
>TRBV29-1|TRBJ2-1
CSARTGTLTRNEQFF
>TRBV7-2|TRBJ2-7
CASRRTGTSGSYEQYF
>TRBV28|TRBJ1-4
CASTLGRGREKLFF
>TRBV7-8|TRBJ2-1
CASSLGVTSSPQFF
>TRBV2|TRBJ2-1
CASLLAGGYNEQFF
>TRBV9|TRBJ1-1
CASSVGGTLNTEAFF
>TRBV2|TRBJ1-5
CASSEIGPLNQPQHF
>TRBV28|TRBJ1-3
CASSQQSSSGNTIYF
>TRBV28|TRBJ1-6
CASSPRGEGNSPLHF
>TRBV7-2|TRBJ1-1
CASSLDGFTEAFF
>TRBV21-1|TRBJ1-6
CATLGKADSPLHF
>TRBV18|TRBJ1-4
CASSPRGLEEKLFF
>TRBV7-9|TRBJ2-3
CASSLAGTSTDTQYF
>TRBV7-2|TRBJ2-7
CASRTGPSGNEQYF
>TRBV5-1|TRBJ2-5
CASRLPQQGPQETQYF
>TRBV27|TRBJ2-2
CASSRRPGTSGGGRAGELFF
>TRBV5-8|TRBJ1-2
CASSWGGGSYGYTF
>TRBV5-6|TRBJ2-7
CASSLGTGGPNEQYF
>TRBV14|TRBJ1-2
CASSQGQGYGYTF
>TRBV13|TRBJ2-7
CASSPGRGVYEQYF
>TRBV7-9|TRBJ2-1
CASSGTSYNEQFF
>TRBV9|TRBJ2-7
CASSVDPAETYEQYF
>TRBV28|TRBJ2-3
CASSSGLAGGPRPDTQYF
>TRBV27|TRBJ1-5
CASSPWTGVRQPQHF
>TRBV10-3|TRBJ2-2
CAIKRDLNTGELFF
>TRBV30|TRBJ2-7
CAWTTGGYEQYF
>TRBV30|TRBJ1-5
CAWSVERGNQPQHF
>TRBV10-2|TRBJ2-7
CASRDHSGQGIHEQYF
>TRBV11-2|TRBJ2-1
CASSSSGTLYNEQFF
>TRBV1|TRBJ2-1
CTSSPGLAGPYNEQFF